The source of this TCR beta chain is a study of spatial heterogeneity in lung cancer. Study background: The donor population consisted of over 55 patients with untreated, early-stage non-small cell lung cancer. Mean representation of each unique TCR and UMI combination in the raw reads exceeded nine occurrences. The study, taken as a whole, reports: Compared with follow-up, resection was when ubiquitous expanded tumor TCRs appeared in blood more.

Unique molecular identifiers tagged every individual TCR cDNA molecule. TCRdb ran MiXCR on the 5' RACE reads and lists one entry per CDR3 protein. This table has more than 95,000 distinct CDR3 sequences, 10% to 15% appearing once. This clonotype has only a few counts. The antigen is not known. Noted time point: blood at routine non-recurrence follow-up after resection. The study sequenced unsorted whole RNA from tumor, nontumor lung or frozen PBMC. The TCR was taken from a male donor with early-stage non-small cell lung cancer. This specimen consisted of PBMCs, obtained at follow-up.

The CDR3 bases are TGTGCCAGCAGCCGCGGACAGGGGCTTTACAATGAGCAGTTCTTC. It codes for CASSRGQGLYNEQFF. J is TRBJ2-1 and V is TRBV9, with 9 bases that match TRBD1. The CDR3 has 15 residues. The germline V gene has CDR1 SGDLS and CDR2 YYNGEE. V shed 4 bases, J shed 4 bases, and the junction held 6 bases outside the gene matches.